The 29 T cell receptor beta chains below all came from one sample that was sequenced in a study of read filtering for tumor transcriptome and immune sequencing. This library used roughly 430 ng RNA and molecular barcoded adaptors spanning alpha/delta and beta/gamma chains. MiXCR, run by TCRdb on the reads, gives a single entry per CDR3 protein. This sample has approximately 65,000 distinct CDR3 sequences, with roughly 13% found just once. What was sequenced was a population of CD138-negative cells sorted from bone marrow. Source of these receptors: a donor at least 40 years old with multiple myeloma.

This clonotype was observed at least ten times. The chain carries TRBV20-1 and TRBJ2-4; 7 bases are a match to TRBD1. The V gene end was trimmed by 4 bases and the J gene end by 7 bases; junction bases not matched to a gene: 7. Germline assignment: CDR1 DFQATT and CDR2 SNEGSKA (reference sequence). The CDR3 extends over 13 amino acids. The CDR3 region has the DNA TGCAGTGCTAACCCCCAGGGGGTCAACATTCAGTACTTC. Translating gives CSANPQGVNIQYF.

The V gene is TRBV12-3 or TRBV12-4, the J gene TRBJ1-1; TRBD1 matches at 7 bases. V lost 6 bases and J lost 8; bases outside the gene matches: 12. This CDR3 has 14 residues. CDR3 sequence reads: CASSSKAGGKEAFF. The CDR3 nucleotides are TGTGCCAGCAGCTCTAAAGCAGGGGGGAAGGAAGCTTTCTTT.

A word on this clonotype: This likely came from a read error, as a far larger clone is one base away. It is likely a read error, because the conserved phenylalanine at the end of the CDR3 is missing. No DNA is shown, since the ends of the CDR3 on it are uncertain; the CDR3 is the one TCRdb lists. The rearrangement uses TRBV20-1 and TRBJ1-6; the DNA was not used to check the table's D call, TRBD1. Germline lookup yields CDR1 DFQATT and CDR2 SNEGSKA (reference sequence). 14 amino acids form the CDR3, both terminal residues included. CDR3 in amino acids: CSARAHRGSDEQYL.

This clonotype was observed many times. This chain uses TRBV7-8 with TRBJ2-5, with D unresolved. CDR1 and CDR2 (germline): SGHVS, FQNEAQ. The V end lost 2 bases, the J end lost 2 bases, and 6 bases lay between the germline ends. This CDR3 contains 13 residues. The CDR3 protein is CASSLNMQETQYF. The CDR3 nucleotides read TGTGCCAGCAGCTTAAACATGCAAGAGACCCAGTACTTC.

In its sample, this clonotype was seen a few times. The chain recombines TRBV7-9 with TRBJ2-3; D gene uncertain. This CDR3 contains 16 residues. The V gene's germline CDR1 is SEHNR and CDR2 FQNEAQ (reference sequence). The V end lost 1 base, the J end lost 0 bases, and 11 bases lay between the germline ends. The CDR3 DNA follows: TGTGCCAGCAGCTTAGGGTCCAGTGCGAGCACAGATACGCAGTATTTT. Its protein is CASSLGSSASTDTQYF.

This clonotype was seen many times. The V and J genes are TRBV7-3 and TRBJ1-1, with a tentative D call TRBD1 (5 bases). CDR1 is SGHTA, CDR2 FQGTGA, per germline. V shed 1 base and J shed 8 bases, with 11 bases lying between them. This CDR3 has 13 amino acids. The CDR3 loop reads CASSLIAGQEAFF. The DNA of the CDR3 is TGTGCCAGCAGCTTAATCGCAGGACAAGAAGCTTTCTTT.

This clonotype was seen repeatedly, ten times or more. The rearrangement joins TRBV7-9 to TRBJ2-3; a weak D match, TRBD1 (5 bases). The germline V and J ends were trimmed by 5 bases and 4 bases, with 10 bases remaining between them. Germline CDR1 and CDR2: SEHNR and FQNEAQ (reference sequence). The CDR3 extends over 13 amino acids. CDR3 nucleotide sequence: TGTGCCAGCAGCAAACAGGTGGCAGATACGCAGTATTTT. Translation: CASSKQVADTQYF. The variable domain in full, with the rest retrieved from reference TRBV7-9 and TRBJ2-3, is DTGVSQNPRHKITKRGQNVTFRCDPISEHNRLYWYRQTLGQGPEFLTYFQNEAQLEKSRLLSDRFSAERPKGSFSTLEIQRTEQGDSAMYLCASSKQVADTQYFGPGTRLTVL.

The sample holds a few counts of this clonotype. J is TRBJ2-7 and V is TRBV19; the D gene is possibly TRBD1 (5 bases). Deletions cut 4 bases from V and 2 bases from J, with 12 bases between. CDR1 and CDR2 from the germline V gene are LNHDA and SQIVND (reference sequence). This CDR3 spans 14 amino acids. This chain's CDR3 is CASSRSTDAYEQYF. CDR3 DNA sequence: TGTGCCAGTAGTAGATCGACAGACGCCTACGAGCAGTACTTC.

There are many counts of this clonotype. The rearrangement joins TRBV7-8 to TRBJ2-1, with a possible D match to TRBD2 (5 bases). The CDR3 totals 15 residues. Germline loops: CDR1 SGHVS, CDR2 FQNEAQ. V lost 1 base, J lost 3 bases, and 10 bases lay in between. For the CDR3, the DNA is TGTGCCAGCAGCTTAGATCCTCGGGGCTACAATGAGCAGTTCTTC. Its protein is CASSLDPRGYNEQFF.

At least ten counts were recorded for this clonotype. J is TRBJ1-2 and V is TRBV5-1; a possible D gene is TRBD1 (6 bases). This CDR3 is 14 amino acids long. V was clipped by 5 bases and J by 4 bases, with 15 bases between them. CDR1 is SGHRS and CDR2 is YFSETQ in the germline V gene. The CDR3 here is CASRSDRTVYGYTF. CDR3 coding DNA: TGCGCCAGCAGATCCGATAGGACAGTCTATGGCTACACCTTC.

This clonotype appeared a few times. A read error is possible here, since a much larger clone lies one base away. The chain uses TRBV4-3 and TRBJ2-2; a weak D match, TRBD2 (6 bases). CDR3 length: 17 residues. Per germline, CDR1 LGHNA and CDR2 YSLEER. For the CDR3, the DNA is TGTGCCAGCAGCCAAGATGACGCGGGACTGAACACCGGGGAGCTGTCTTTT. It codes for CASSQDDAGLNTGELSF.

In its sample, this clonotype was seen many times. The chain uses TRBV5-4 and TRBJ2-1, with TRBD2 identical over 14 bases. The CDR3 has 17 amino acids. The V gene end was trimmed by 0 bases and the J gene end by 4 bases; junction bases not matched to a gene: 3. The germline V gene encodes CDR1 SGHNT and CDR2 YYREEE (reference sequence). CDR3 DNA: TGTGCCAGCAGCTTGGAGAGACTAGCGGGAGGGTACAATGAGCAGTTCTTC. This gives the protein CASSLERLAGGYNEQFF.

The sample holds many counts of this clonotype. This chain joins TRBV4-3 and TRBJ2-2; 14 bases are a match to TRBD2. The CDR3 totals 19 residues. V lost 6 bases, J lost 3 bases, and 12 bases stayed unmatched. Germline loops: CDR1 LGHNA, CDR2 YSLEER. The CDR3 region is CASRRGTSGSSGYTGELFF. The CDR3 DNA sequence: TGCGCCAGCAGGAGAGGGACTAGCGGGAGTTCGGGGTACACCGGGGAGCTGTTTTTT.

V is TRBV14 and J is TRBJ1-1; the D is unclear. Trimming shortened V by 4 bases and J by 3 bases, and 6 bases separated the two germline ends. This CDR3 comprises 12 residues. Germline V lookup: CDR1 SGHDN, CDR2 FVKESK. CDR3 in DNA: TGTGCCAGCAGCCCAAGATACACTGAAGCTTTCTTT. Protein sequence: CASSPRYTEAFF.

This clonotype was seen ten or more times. The chain links TRBV29-1 to TRBJ2-3; 8 bases are a match to TRBD1. The germline gives CDR1 SQVTM, CDR2 ANQGSEA. V shed 7 bases and J 4 bases; nucleotides not matched to a gene: 10. The CDR3 consists of 14 residues. The CDR3 sequence: CSETGTGGPDTQYF. The CDR3 DNA sequence: TGCAGCGAGACGGGGACAGGCGGCCCAGATACGCAGTATTTT.

Concerning this clonotype: This may be a read error: a much more frequent sequence differs by one nucleotide. The genes are TRBV20-1 and TRBJ2-7; TRBD1 agrees at 10 bases. The length of the CDR3 is 15 residues. Per germline, CDR1 DFQATT and CDR2 SNEGSKA (reference sequence). This CDR3 is CSAIDTGQGSPEEYF. CDR3 in DNA: TGCAGTGCTATAGATACGGGACAGGGGTCTCCCGAGGAGTACTTC.

As to this clonotype: One end of the junction fails to match germline, which may point to a read error. This chain links TRBV6-5 with TRBJ2-1; 7 bases map to TRBD2. In germline, CDR1 is MNHEY, CDR2 SVGAGI. The CDR3 runs to 16 residues. Here the CDR3 DNA reads TGTGCCGGCAGTTATCAACCGGTTTATAGCGGGAATGAGCAGTTCTTC. Translated: CAGSYQPVYSGNEQFF.

As for this clonotype: This may come from a read error, since a much larger clone is one base off. The chain joins TRBV29-1 to TRBJ2-7; D remains ambiguous. The CDR3 contains 13 residues. V was cut by 7 bases and J by 0 bases, with 13 bases left in between. Germline CDR1 and CDR2: SQVTM and ANQGSEA. CDR3: CSAESTRSYEQYF. For the CDR3, the DNA is TGCAGCGCCGAGTCAACCCGCTCCTACGAGCAGTACTTC.

Concerning this clonotype itself: A much bigger clone sits one base away, suggesting this may be a read error. Without the conserved terminal phenylalanine or tryptophan, this CDR3 likely stems from a read error. V usage is TRBV29-1 and J usage is TRBJ2-7, with 9 bases aligning to TRBD2. Germline-derived CDR1 and CDR2 are SQVTM and ANQGSEA. CDR3 length equals 16 residues. Germline trimming cut 7 bases from V and 1 base from J; bases unmatched to any gene: 14. The CDR3 nucleotides are TGCAGCGGAGCCGGACCTACTAGCGGGCGGTCCTACGAGCAGTACTCC. It specifies CSGAGPTSGRSYEQYS.

V gene TRBV7-9 combines with J gene TRBJ2-1; the match to TRBD1 covers 7 bases. V was pared by 0 bases and J by 2 bases, with 10 bases of the junction left unmatched. This CDR3 has 18 amino acids. Germline lookup yields CDR1 SEHNR and CDR2 FQNEAQ (reference sequence). For the CDR3, the DNA is TGTGCCAGCAGCTTAGCCAAGACAGGGTTTGGAACCTACAATGAGCAGTTCTTC. This codes for CASSLAKTGFGTYNEQFF.

The chain combines TRBV1 with TRBJ2-7; TRBD1 reflects the table's D call only, with no check against the DNA. TRBV1 corresponds to a pseudogene. CDR3 length: 14 residues. The CDR3 sequence: CTSSSRQGFYEQYF. CDR3 sequence (DNA): TGCACCAGCAGCTCGCGACAGGGTTTCTACGAGCAGTACTTC.

The chain employs TRBV11-2 and TRBJ1-1; D is uncertain. The CDR3 sequence is 14 residues long. V lost 1 base, J lost 11 bases, and 17 bases lay in between. The germline gives CDR1 SGHAT, CDR2 FQNNGV. CDR3 sequence: CASSLGALGPEAFF. The CDR3, as DNA: TGTGCCAGCAGCTTAGGAGCGTTGGGTCCCGAGGCTTTCTTT.

This clonotype was recorded once. J is TRBJ2-7 and V is TRBV18; D may be TRBD2 (6 bases). The CDR3 runs to 18 residues. Trimming shortened V by 3 bases and J by 0 bases, and 21 bases separated the two germline ends. Germline CDR1 KGHSH, CDR2 LQKENI. The CDR3 DNA follows: TGTGCCAGCTCACCGCCCATACGGGGGAGAGGGAGCTCCTACGAGCAGTACTTC. Its translation is CASSPPIRGRGSSYEQYF.

This clonotype was detected many times. The V and J genes are TRBV5-1 and TRBJ1-1, with 7 bases aligning to TRBD1. The ends lost 6 bases at V and 2 bases at J; junction bases unmatched: 10. The CDR3 has 15 residues. Germline CDR1 SGHRS, CDR2 YFSETQ. The CDR3 DNA reads as TGCGCCAGCAACCCACGGACAGGATCAAACACTGAAGCTTTCTTT. This translates into CASNPRTGSNTEAFF.

This clonotype was seen a handful of times. V usage is TRBV4-3 and J usage is TRBJ2-7, with TRBD1 matching over 7 bases. The CDR3 is 17 amino acids. The J segment lost 6 bases and the V segment lost 4 bases, leaving 18 bases of the junction unmatched. CDR1 is LGHNA and CDR2 is YSLEER in the germline V gene. The CDR3 bases are TGCGCCAGCAGCCGACGACAGGGTTCGGGATGGCCGGCCGAGCAGTACTTC. Protein sequence: CASSRRQGSGWPAEQYF.

This clonotype was seen ten or more times. J is TRBJ2-7 and V is TRBV27; 8 bases line up with TRBD2. Unmatched junction bases numbered 3, after V lost 6 bases and J lost 2 bases. Germline V CDR1 and CDR2: MNHEY, SMNVEV (reference sequence). This CDR3 has 13 residues. The CDR3 DNA sequence: TGTGCCAGCAGAAGCGGGGGTACCTACGAGCAGTACTTC. It codes for CASRSGGTYEQYF.

This clonotype was detected only once. The junction and the germline gene differ at one end; a read error may be behind it. V is TRBV12-3 or TRBV12-4 and J is TRBJ2-1; 9 nucleotides align to TRBD2. There are 16 residues in the CDR3. CDR3 residues: CASSFPVAGEHNEQFF. The CDR3 DNA sequence: TGTGCCAGCAGTTTTCCCGTAGCGGGAGAGCACAATGAGCAGTTTTTC.

This clonotype appeared a single time. The CDR3 carries no conserved terminal phenylalanine or tryptophan, so it likely arises from a read error. J is TRBJ2-1 and V is TRBV7-2; 10 bases line up with TRBD1. Germline CDR1 and CDR2: SGHTA and FQGNSA. After removal of 9 bases from V and 3 bases from J, the junction contained 5 bases not matched to a gene. The CDR3 has 14 residues. This CDR3 is CASIRTGGYNEQFS. The CDR3 region has the DNA TGTGCCAGTATAAGGACAGGGGGCTACAATGAGCAGTTCTCC.

In regard to this clonotype: Being one base from a much bigger clone, this may be a read error. This chain connects TRBV29-1 to TRBJ1-1; no definite D call. Germline CDR1 SQVTM, CDR2 ANQGSEA. This CDR3 is 12 amino acids long. CDR3 DNA: TGCAGCGTCCGGGCCATGGGCACTGAAGCTTACTTT. Translating it yields CSVRAMGTEAYF.